This record concerns one T cell receptor (beta chain) sequence. The data belong to a study of PD-L1 blockade in urothelial cancer. Across the study: Atezolizumab at 1,200 mg intravenously every 3 weeks was started by patients around 2014. When blood samples were assessed, the median T cell count was around 150,000.

V shed 6 bases, J shed 4 bases, and the junction held 4 bases outside the gene matches. CDR3 length: 16 amino acids. The V gene's germline CDR1 is ENHRY and CDR2 SYGVKD. Time point specified: pretreatment peripheral blood. Produced via immunoSEQ multiplex PCR; TCRdb's table is partial and in-frame only. The table includes tens of thousands of clones, approximately 84% detected once. The V call is TRBV10-3, the J call TRBJ2-2, with TRBD2 matching 14 bases. The sample in question was PBMCs, obtained around atezolizumab (anti-PD-L1) treatment. This TCR was sampled from a man aged 55 to 70 with urothelial cancer. The CDR3 DNA reads TGTGCCATCAGGGAGACTAGCGGGAGGGCCACCGGGGAGCTGTTTTTT. This encodes CAIRETSGRATGELFF.